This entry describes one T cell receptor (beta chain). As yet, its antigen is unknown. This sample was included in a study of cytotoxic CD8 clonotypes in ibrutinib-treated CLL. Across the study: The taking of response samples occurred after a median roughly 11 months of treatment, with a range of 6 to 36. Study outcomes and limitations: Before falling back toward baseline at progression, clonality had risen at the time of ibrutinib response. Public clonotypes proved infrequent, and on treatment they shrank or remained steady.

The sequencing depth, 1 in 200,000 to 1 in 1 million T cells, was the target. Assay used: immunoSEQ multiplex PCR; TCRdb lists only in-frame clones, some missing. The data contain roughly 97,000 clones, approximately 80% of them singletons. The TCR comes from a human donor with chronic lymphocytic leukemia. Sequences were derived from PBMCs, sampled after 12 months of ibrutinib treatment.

The chain's CDR3 is CASSRGSTYEQYF. The CDR3 DNA reads as TGTGCCAGCAGCCGGGGGTCTACCTACGAGCAGTACTTC. J is TRBJ2-7 and V is TRBV5-6; a possible D gene is TRBD2 (6 bases). The germline V gene has CDR1 SGHDT and CDR2 YYEEEE. The CDR3 extends over 13 amino acids. V lost 4 bases and J 2 bases, leaving 10 bases between the germline ends.